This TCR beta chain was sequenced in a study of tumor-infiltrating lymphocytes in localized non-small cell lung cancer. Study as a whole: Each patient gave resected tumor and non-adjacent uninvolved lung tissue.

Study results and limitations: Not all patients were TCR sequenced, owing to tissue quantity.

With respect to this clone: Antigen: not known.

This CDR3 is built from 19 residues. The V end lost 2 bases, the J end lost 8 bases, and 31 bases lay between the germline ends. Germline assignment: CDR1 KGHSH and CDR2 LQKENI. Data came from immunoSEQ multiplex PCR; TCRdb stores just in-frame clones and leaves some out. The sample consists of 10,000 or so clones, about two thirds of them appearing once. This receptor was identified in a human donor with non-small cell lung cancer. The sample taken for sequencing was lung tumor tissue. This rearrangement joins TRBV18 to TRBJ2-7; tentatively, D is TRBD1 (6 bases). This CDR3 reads CASSPTQGTGTTFQVKQYF. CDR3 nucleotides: TGTGCCAGCTCACCAACCCAGGGGACGGGTACCACATTTCAGGTTAAGCAGTACTTC.